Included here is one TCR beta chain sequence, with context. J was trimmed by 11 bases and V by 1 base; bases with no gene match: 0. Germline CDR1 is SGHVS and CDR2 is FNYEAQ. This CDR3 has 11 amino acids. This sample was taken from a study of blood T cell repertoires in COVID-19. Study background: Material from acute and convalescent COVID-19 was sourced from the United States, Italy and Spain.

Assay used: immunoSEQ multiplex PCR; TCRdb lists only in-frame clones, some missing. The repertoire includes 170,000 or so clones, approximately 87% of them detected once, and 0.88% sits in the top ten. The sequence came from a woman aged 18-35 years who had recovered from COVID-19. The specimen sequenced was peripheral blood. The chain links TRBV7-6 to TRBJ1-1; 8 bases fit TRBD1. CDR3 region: CASSLDRGAFF. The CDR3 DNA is TGTGCCAGCAGCTTAGACAGGGGGGCTTTCTTT.